This T cell receptor beta chain emerged from a study of T cells after yellow fever vaccination. TCRdb independently ran MiXCR on the 5' RACE reads; one entry per CDR3 protein. The top ten clones hold nearly 3% of a sample with approximately 180,000 distinct CDR3 sequences, roughly 6.4% of them seen once. Germline loops: CDR1 SGHRS, CDR2 YFSETQ. V was clipped by 2 bases and J by 4 bases; unmatched bases: 7. The CDR3 is made up of 16 amino acids. Study results and limitations: Although most clonotypes did not, a small share appeared in both CD4 and CD8 compartments. At approximately 96% for CD4 and about 88% for CD8, most primary-vaccination clones showed up again after the booster.

This clonotype was seen many times. The antigen is not known. The genes are TRBV5-1 and TRBJ2-5, with TRBD1 matching over 11 bases. This TCR was sampled from a man in his late teens or twenties who received the YFV17D yellow fever vaccine. The specimen was CD4+ T cells sorted from PBMCs, collected on the day of the first yellow fever vaccination. CDR3 protein: CASSFGQGAGVETQYF. For the CDR3, the DNA is TGCGCCAGCAGCTTTGGACAGGGGGCGGGCGTAGAGACCCAGTACTTC.